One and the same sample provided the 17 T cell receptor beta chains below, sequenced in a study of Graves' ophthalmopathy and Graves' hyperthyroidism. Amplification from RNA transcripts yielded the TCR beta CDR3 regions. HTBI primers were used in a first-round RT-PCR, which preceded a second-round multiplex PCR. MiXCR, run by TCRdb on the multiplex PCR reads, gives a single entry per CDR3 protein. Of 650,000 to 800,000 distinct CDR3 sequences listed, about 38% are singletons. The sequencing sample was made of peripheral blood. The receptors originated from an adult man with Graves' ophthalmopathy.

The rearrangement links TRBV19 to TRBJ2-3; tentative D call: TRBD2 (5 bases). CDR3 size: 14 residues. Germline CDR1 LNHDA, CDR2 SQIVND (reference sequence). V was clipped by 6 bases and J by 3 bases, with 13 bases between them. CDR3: CASSGMGYTDTQYF. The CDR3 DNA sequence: TGTGCCAGTAGCGGGATGGGATATACAGATACGCAGTATTTT.

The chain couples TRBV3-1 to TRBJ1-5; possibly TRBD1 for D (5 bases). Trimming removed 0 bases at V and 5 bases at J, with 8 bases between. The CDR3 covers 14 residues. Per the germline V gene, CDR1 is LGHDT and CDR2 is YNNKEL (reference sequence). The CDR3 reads CASSQDWGDQPQHF. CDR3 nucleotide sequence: TGTGCCAGCAGCCAAGATTGGGGGGATCAGCCCCAGCATTTT.

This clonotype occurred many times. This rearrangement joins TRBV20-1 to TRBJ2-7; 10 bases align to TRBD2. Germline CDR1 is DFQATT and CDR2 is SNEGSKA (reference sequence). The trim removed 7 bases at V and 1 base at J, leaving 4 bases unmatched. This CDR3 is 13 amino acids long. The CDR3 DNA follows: TGCAGTGTTCAAGCGGGGGGGTCCTACGAGCAGTACTTC. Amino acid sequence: CSVQAGGSYEQYF.

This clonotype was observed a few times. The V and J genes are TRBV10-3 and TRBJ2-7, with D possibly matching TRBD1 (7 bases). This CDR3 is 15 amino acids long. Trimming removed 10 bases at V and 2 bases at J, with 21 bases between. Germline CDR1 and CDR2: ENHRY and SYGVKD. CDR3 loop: CASILRGTETYEQYF. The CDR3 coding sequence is TGTGCCAGCATTCTACGCGGGACAGAGACCTACGAGCAGTACTTC.

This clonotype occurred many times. CDR3 loop: CASSEARGFQETQYF. CDR3 nucleotides: TGTGCCAGCAGTGAAGCGCGAGGCTTCCAAGAGACCCAGTACTTC. This sequence joins TRBV2 and TRBJ2-5, with D unclear. Deletions cut 0 bases from V and 1 base from J, with 9 bases between. Looked up from germline, CDR1 is SNHLY and CDR2 is FYNNEI. The CDR3 loop spans 15 amino acids.

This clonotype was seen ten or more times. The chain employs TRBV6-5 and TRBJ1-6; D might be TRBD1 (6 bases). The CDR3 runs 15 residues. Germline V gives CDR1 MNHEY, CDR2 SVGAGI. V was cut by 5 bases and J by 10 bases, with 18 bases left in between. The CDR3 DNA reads TGTGCCAGCAGTGCGCTACAGGGTGTGGGATCACCCCTCCACTTT. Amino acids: CASSALQGVGSPLHF.

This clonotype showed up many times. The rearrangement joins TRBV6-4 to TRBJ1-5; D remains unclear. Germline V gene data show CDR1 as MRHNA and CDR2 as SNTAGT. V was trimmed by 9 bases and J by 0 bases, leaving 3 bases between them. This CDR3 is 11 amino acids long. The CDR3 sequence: CARDSNQPQHF. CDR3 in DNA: TGTGCCAGAGATAGCAATCAGCCCCAGCATTTT.

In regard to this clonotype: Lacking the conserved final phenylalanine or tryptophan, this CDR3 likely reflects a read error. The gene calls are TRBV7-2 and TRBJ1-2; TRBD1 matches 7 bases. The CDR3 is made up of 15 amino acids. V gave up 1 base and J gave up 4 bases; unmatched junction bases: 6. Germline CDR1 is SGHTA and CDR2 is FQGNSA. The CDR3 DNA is TGTGCCAGCAGCTTAGGGAGGGACAGCATCTATGGCTACACCCTC. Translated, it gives CASSLGRDSIYGYTL.

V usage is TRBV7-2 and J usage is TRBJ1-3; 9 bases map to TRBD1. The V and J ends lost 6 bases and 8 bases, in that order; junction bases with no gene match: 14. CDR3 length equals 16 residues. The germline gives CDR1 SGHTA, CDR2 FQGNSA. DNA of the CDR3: TGTGCCAGCAGTCCCTTAGGGACAGGGAGCGGCTACACCATATATTTT. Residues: CASSPLGTGSGYTIYF.

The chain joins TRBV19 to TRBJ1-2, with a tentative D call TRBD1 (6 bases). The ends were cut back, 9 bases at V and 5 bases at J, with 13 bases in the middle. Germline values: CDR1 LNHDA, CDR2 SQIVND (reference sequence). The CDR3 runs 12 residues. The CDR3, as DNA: TGTGCCAGACTAGGACAGCCTTATGGCTACACCTTC. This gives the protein CARLGQPYGYTF.

The CDR3 DNA follows: TGTGCCACCAGCTCCCCCGGGGGCGACGGGGGCTACACCTTC. Protein sequence: CATSSPGGDGGYTF. The chain recombines TRBV24-1 with TRBJ1-2, with D possibly being TRBD1 (6 bases). From germline, CDR1 is KGHDR and CDR2 SFDVKD. The CDR3 loop spans 14 amino acids. Trimming stripped 7 bases from V and 8 bases from J, with 19 bases between.

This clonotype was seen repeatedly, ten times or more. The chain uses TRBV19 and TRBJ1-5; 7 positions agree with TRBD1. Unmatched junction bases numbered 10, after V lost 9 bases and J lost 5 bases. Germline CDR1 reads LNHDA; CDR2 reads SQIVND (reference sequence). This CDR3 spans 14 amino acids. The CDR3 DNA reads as TGTGCCAGCCAGACAGGGATTACGTATCAGCCCCAGCATTTT. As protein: CASQTGITYQPQHF.

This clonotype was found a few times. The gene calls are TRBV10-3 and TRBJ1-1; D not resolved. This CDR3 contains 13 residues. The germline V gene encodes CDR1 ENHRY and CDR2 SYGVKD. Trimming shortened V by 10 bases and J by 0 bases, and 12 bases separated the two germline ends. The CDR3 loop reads CASSYELNTEAFF. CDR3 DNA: TGTGCCAGCAGCTACGAATTGAACACTGAAGCTTTCTTT.

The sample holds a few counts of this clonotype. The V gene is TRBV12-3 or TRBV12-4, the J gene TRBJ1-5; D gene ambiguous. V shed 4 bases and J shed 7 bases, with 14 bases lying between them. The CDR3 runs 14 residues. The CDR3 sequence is CASSSKGSIQPQHF. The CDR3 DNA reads TGTGCCAGCAGTTCTAAAGGGAGTATACAGCCCCAGCATTTT.

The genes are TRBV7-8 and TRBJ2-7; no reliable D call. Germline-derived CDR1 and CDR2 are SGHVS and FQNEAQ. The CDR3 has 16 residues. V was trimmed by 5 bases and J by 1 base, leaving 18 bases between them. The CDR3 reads CASSQEPGNLSYEQYF. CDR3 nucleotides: TGTGCCAGCAGCCAAGAACCAGGTAACTTGTCCTACGAGCAGTACTTC.

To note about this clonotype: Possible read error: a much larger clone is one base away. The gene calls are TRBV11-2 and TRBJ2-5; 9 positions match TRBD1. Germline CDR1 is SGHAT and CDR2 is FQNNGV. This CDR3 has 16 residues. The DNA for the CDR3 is TGTGCCAGCAGCGTACTGCCGGGACAGGGCCAAGAGACCCAGTGCTTC. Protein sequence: CASSVLPGQGQETQCF.

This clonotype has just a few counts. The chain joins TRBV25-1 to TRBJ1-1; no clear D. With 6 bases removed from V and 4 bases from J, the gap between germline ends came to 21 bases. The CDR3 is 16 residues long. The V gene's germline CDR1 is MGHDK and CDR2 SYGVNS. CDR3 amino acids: CASSQAPGSLATEAFF. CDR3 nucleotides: TGTGCCAGCAGCCAAGCCCCCGGGTCCTTGGCCACTGAAGCTTTCTTT.